This is a list of T cell receptor beta chains from one sample in a study of T cell responses to AZD1222 COVID-19 vaccine. The table came from immunoSEQ multiplex PCR; TCRdb's copy has only in-frame clones and leaves some out. The sample shows tens of thousands of clones, over 75% of them seen only once. The sequencing used peripheral blood, collected 28 days after the second AZD1222 dose. These receptors came from an adult who received the AZD1222 COVID-19 vaccine. Both conserved end residues are part of each CDR3. A D gene is named only where the DNA matches it firmly. Clone size is not always given. Where it is, it says once, few, many or a class for expanded clones.

v_call	d_call	clone_size	j_call	cdr3_aa	cdr3_nt
TRBV29-1	.	.	TRBJ1-1	CSVEGPGKTEAFF	TGCAGCGTTGAAGGTCCTGGCAAGACTGAAGCTTTCTTT
TRBV5-1	.	.	TRBJ1-1	CASGLRNTEAFF	TGCGCCAGCGGCCTCAGGAACACTGAAGCTTTCTTT
TRBV6-4	TRBD1	.	TRBJ1-5	CASRTTGFNQPQHF	TGTGCCAGCAGGACGACAGGGTTCAATCAGCCCCAGCATTTT
TRBV6-5	TRBD1	.	TRBJ1-1	CASRTDREAFF	TGTGCCAGCAGGACGGACAGGGAAGCTTTCTTT
TRBV28	.	once	TRBJ1-1	CASSLNSLNTEAFF	TGTGCCAGCAGTTTAAACAGTTTGAACACTGAAGCTTTCTTT
TRBV6-6	.	.	TRBJ1-6	CASSQLRSNNSPLHF	TGTGCCAGCAGCCAACTCCGCTCTAATAATTCACCCCTCCACTTT
TRBV4-1	.	.	TRBJ2-3	CASSQALYTDTQYF	TGCGCCAGCAGCCAAGCCCTCTACACAGATACGCAGTATTTT
TRBV7-9	.	.	TRBJ1-5	CASSLGRVQSNQPQHF	TGTGCCAGCAGCTTAGGGCGGGTGCAGTCTAATCAGCCCCAGCATTTT
TRBV5-4	TRBD2	.	TRBJ2-3	CASSLVAGADTQYF	TGTGCCAGCAGCTTGGTTGCGGGGGCAGATACGCAGTATTTT
TRBV11-3	.	.	TRBJ2-2	CASSSKETNPGELFF	TGTGCCAGCAGCTCAAAAGAGACTAATCCGGGGGAGCTGTTTTTT
TRBV27	TRBD1	once	TRBJ1-2	CASSTSGTDYYSYTF	TGTGCCAGCAGTACATCTGGGACAGATTACTATAGCTACACCTTC
TRBV7-9	.	.	TRBJ2-1	CASSLAGVTPEQFF	TGTGCCAGCAGCTTAGCGGGGGTCACACCTGAGCAGTTCTTC
TRBV5-1	.	.	TRBJ1-1	CASKARWQNTEAFF	TGCGCCAGCAAGGCCAGGTGGCAGAACACTGAAGCTTTCTTT
TRBV9	.	once	TRBJ1-6	CASSVAISSSYNSPLHF	TGTGCCAGCAGCGTAGCTATTTCGAGCTCCTATAATTCACCCCTCCACTTT
TRBV7-3	TRBD1	.	TRBJ1-1	CASSLQGPNTEAFF	TGTGCCAGCAGTTTACAGGGGCCGAACACTGAAGCTTTCTTT
TRBV29-1	.	.	TRBJ1-4	CSVELPMEKLFF	TGCAGCGTTGAATTGCCGATGGAAAAACTGTTTTTT
TRBV5-6	.	.	TRBJ2-3	CASSLKVRREDTQYF	TGTGCCAGCAGCTTGAAGGTTCGCCGGGAAGATACGCAGTATTTT
TRBV6-1	TRBD1	.	TRBJ1-4	CASSAMDREINEKLFF	TGTGCCAGCAGTGCTATGGACAGGGAGATTAATGAAAAACTGTTTTTT